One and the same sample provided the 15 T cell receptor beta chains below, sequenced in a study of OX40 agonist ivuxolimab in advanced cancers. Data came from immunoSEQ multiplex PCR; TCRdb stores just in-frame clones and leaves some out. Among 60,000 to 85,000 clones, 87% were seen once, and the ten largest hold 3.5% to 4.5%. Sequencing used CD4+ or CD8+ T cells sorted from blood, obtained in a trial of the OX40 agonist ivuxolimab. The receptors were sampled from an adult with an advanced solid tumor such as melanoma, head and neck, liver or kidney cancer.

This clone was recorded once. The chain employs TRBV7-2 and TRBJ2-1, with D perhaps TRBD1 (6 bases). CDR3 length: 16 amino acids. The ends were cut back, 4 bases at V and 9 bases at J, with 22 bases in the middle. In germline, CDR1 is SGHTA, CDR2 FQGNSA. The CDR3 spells CASSSYTGSIYAEQFF. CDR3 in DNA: TGTGCCAGCAGCTCATATACAGGGTCCATCTACGCTGAGCAGTTCTTC.

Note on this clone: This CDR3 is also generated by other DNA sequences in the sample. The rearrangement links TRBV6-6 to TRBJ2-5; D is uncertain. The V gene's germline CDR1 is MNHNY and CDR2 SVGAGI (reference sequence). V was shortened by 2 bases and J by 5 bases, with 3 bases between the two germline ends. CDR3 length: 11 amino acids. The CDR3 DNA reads TGTGCCAGCAGTTACGGTGAGACCCAGTACTTC. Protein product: CASSYGETQYF.

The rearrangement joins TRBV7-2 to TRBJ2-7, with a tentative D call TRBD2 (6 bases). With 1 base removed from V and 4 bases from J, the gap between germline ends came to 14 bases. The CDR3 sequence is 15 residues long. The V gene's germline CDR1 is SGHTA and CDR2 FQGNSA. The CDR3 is CASSLGGGGPYEQYF. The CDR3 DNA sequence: TGTGCCAGCAGCTTAGGGGGAGGAGGCCCGTACGAGCAGTACTTC. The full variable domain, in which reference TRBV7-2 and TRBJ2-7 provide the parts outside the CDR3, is GAGVSQSPSNKVTEKGKDVELRCDPISGHTALYWYRQSLGQGLEFLIYFQGNSAPDKSGLPSDRFSAERTGGSVSTLTIQRTQQEDSAVYLCASSLGGGGPYEQYFGPGTRLTVT.

As DNA, the CDR3 is TGTGCCAGCACTCTGTGGGCAGGGAACACTGAAGCTTTCTTT. Translating it yields CASTLWAGNTEAFF. J is TRBJ1-1 and V is TRBV11-2; D is undetermined. V lost 7 bases to trimming and J lost 1 base, with 13 bases between them. The CDR3 sequence is 14 residues long. Germline V gene lookup returns CDR1 SGHAT and CDR2 FQNNGV. The full variable domain, its missing parts supplied by reference TRBV11-2 and TRBJ1-1, is EAGVAQSPRYKIIEKRQSVAFWCNPISGHATLYWYQQILGQGPKLLIQFQNNGVVDDSQLPKDRFSAERLKGVDSTLKIQPAKLEDSAVYLCASTLWAGNTEAFFGQGTRLTVV.

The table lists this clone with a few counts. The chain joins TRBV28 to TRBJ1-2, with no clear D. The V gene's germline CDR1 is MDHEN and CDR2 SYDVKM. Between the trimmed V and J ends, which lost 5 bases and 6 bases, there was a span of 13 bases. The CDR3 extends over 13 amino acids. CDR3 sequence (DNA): TGTGCCAGCAGTACGGGAGGTTCGGATGGCTACACCTTC. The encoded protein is CASSTGGSDGYTF.

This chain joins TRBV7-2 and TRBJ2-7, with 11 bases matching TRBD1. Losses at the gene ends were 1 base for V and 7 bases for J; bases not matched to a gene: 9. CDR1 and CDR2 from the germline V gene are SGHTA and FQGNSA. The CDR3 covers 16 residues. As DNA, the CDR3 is TGTGCCAGCAGCTTAGTCCCCGGGACAGGGGGTTATGAGCAGTACTTC. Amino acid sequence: CASSLVPGTGGYEQYF.

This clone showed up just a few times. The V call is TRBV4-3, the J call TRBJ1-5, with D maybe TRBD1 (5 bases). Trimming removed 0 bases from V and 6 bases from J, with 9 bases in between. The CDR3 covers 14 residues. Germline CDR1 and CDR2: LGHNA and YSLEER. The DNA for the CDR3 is TGCGCCAGCAGCCAAGATCGAGGGACTCAGCCCCAGCATTTT. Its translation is CASSQDRGTQPQHF.

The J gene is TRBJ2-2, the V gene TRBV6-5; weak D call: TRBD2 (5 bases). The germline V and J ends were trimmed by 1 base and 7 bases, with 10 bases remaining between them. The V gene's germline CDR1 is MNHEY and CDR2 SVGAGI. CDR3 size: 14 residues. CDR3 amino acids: CASSYYRGIGELFF. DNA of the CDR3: TGTGCCAGCAGTTACTATCGGGGTATCGGGGAGCTGTTTTTT.

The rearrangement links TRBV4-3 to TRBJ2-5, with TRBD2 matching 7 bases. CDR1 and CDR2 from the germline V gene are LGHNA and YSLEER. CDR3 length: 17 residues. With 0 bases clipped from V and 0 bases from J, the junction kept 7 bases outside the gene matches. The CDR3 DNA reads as TGCGCCAGCAGCCAAGAGCCTAGCGGCCACTACCAAGAGACCCAGTACTTC. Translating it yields CASSQEPSGHYQETQYF.

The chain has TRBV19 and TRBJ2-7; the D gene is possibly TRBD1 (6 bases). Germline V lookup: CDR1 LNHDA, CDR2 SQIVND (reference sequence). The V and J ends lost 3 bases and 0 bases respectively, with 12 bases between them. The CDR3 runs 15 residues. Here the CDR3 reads CASSISQGSSYEQYF. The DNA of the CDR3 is TGTGCCAGTAGTATTTCGCAGGGGTCCTCCTACGAGCAGTACTTC.

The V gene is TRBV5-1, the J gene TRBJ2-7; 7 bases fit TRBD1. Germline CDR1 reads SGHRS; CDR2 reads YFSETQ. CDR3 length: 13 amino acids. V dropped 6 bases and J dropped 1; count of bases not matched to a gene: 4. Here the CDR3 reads CASTATGSYEQYF. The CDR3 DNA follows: TGCGCCAGCACGGCGACAGGGTCCTACGAGCAGTACTTC.

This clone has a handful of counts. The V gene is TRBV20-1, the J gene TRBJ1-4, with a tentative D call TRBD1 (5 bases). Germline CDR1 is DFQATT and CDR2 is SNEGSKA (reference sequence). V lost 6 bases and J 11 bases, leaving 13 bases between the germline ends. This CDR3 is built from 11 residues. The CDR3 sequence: CSAVRDRKLFF. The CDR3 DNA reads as TGCAGTGCAGTCAGGGACCGCAAACTGTTTTTT.

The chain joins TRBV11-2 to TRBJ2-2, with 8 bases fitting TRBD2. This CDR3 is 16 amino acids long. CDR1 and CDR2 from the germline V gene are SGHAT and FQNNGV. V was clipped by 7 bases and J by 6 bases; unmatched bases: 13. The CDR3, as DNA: TGTGCCAGCACCCCTAACGGGGGGGCCGAAGCCGGGGAGCTGTTTTTT. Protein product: CASTPNGGAEAGELFF.

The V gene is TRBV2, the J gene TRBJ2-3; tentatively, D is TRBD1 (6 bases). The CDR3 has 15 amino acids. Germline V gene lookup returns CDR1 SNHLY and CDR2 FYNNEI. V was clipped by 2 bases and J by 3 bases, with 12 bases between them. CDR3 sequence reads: CASSENRVVTDTQYF. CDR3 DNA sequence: TGTGCCAGCAGTGAAAACAGGGTGGTAACAGATACGCAGTATTTT.

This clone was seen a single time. CDR3 DNA: TGTGCCAGCAGTGAAGGCCTAGGAAACACCATATATTTT. Its protein is CASSEGLGNTIYF. V and J are TRBV2 and TRBJ1-3; D is unresolved. The CDR3 is 13 residues long. The V gene's germline CDR1 is SNHLY and CDR2 FYNNEI. With 1 base removed from V and 4 bases from J, the gap between germline ends came to 5 bases. Full variable domain (outside the CDR3, taken from reference TRBV2 and TRBJ1-3): EPEVTQTPSHQVTQMGQEVILRCVPISNHLYFYWYRQILGQKVEFLVSFYNNEISEKSEIFDDQFSVERPDGSNFTLKIRSTKLEDSAMYFCASSEGLGNTIYFGEGSWLTVV.